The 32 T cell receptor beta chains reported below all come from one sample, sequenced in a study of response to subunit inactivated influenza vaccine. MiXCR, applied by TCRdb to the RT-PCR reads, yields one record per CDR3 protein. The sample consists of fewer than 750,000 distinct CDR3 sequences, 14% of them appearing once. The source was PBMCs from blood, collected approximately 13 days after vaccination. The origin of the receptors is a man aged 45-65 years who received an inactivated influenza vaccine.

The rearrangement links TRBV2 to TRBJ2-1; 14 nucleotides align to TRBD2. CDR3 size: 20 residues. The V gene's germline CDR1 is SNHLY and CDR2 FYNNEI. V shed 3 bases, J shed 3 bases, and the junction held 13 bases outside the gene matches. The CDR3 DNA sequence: TGTGCCAGCAGTGACCCCGCGGGACTAGCGGGAGTCTTCTACTACAATGAGCAGTTCTTC. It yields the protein CASSDPAGLAGVFYYNEQFF. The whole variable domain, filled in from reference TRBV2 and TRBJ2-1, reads EPEVTQTPSHQVTQMGQEVILRCVPISNHLYFYWYRQILGQKVEFLVSFYNNEISEKSEIFDDQFSVERPDGSNFTLKIRSTKLEDSAMYFCASSDPAGLAGVFYYNEQFFGPGTRLTVL.

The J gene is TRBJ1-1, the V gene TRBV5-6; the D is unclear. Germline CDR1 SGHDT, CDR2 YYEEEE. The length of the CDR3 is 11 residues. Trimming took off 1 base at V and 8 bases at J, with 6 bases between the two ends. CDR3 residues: CASSLYEEAFF. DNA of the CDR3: TGTGCCAGCAGCTTGTACGAAGAAGCTTTCTTT.

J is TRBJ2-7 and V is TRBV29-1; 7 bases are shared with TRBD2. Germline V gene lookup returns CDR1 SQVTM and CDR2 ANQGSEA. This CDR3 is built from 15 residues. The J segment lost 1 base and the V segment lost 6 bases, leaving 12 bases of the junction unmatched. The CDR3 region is CSVGAYKGGSYEQYF. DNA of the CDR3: TGCAGCGTAGGGGCCTACAAGGGAGGGTCCTACGAGCAGTACTTC.

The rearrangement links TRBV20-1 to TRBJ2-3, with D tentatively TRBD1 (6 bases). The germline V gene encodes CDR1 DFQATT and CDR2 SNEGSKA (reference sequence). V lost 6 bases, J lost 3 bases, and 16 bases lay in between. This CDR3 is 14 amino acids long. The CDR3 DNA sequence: TGCAGTGCGGGGACACCTACCAGGACAGATACGCAGTATTTT. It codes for CSAGTPTRTDTQYF.

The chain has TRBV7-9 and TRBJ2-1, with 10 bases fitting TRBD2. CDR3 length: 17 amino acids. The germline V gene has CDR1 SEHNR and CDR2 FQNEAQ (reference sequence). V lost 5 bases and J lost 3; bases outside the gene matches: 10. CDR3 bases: TGTGCCAGCAGCGCCCTCCCCCTAGCGGGGGACTACAATGAGCAGTTCTTC. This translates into CASSALPLAGDYNEQFF.

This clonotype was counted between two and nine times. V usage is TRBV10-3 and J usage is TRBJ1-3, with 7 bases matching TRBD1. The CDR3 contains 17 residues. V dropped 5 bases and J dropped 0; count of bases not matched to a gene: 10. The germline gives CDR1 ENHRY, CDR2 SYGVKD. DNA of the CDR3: TGTGCCATCAGTTCGGGACAGAGACTTAGCTCTGGAAACACCATATATTTT. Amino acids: CAISSGQRLSSGNTIYF.

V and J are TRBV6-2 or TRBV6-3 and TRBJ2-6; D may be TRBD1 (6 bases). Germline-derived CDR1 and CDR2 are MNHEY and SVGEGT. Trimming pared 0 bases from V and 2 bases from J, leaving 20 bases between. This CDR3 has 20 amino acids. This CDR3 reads CASSYSQYGGGYTGANVLTF. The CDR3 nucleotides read TGTGCCAGCAGTTACTCCCAGTATGGGGGCGGTTATACTGGGGCCAACGTCCTGACTTTC.

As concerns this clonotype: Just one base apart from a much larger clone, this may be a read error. CDR3 bases: TGTGCCAGCAGACAGGGACAGGGCGGTGAGCCCCAGCATTTT. It translates to CASRQGQGGEPQHF. The gene calls are TRBV28 and TRBJ1-5; TRBD1 aligns across 9 bases. CDR1 is MDHEN and CDR2 is SYDVKM in the germline V gene. The junction had 8 bases not matched to a gene; V was cut back by 6 bases and J by 8 bases. This CDR3 region has 14 residues.

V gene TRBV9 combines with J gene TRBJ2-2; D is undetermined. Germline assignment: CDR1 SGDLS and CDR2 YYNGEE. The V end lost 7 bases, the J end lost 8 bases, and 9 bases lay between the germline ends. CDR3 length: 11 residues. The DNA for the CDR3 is TGTGCCAGCCGTAGCCAGGGGGAGCTGTTTTTT. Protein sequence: CASRSQGELFF. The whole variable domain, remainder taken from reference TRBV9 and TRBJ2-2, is DSGVTQTPKHLITATGQRVTLRCSPRSGDLSVYWYQQSLDQGLQFLIQYYNGEERAKGNILERFSAQQFPDLHSELNLSSLELGDSALYFCASRSQGELFFGEGSRLTVL.

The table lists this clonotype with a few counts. The CDR3 here is CASAGSRTSGRMEYF. The CDR3 coding sequence is TGTGCCAGCGCTGGTAGTCGGACTAGCGGGAGGATGGAGTATTTT. This sequence joins TRBV7-9 and TRBJ2-3, with 14 nucleotides matching TRBD2. The length of the CDR3 is 15 residues. V shed 8 bases, J shed 13 bases, and the junction held 14 bases outside the gene matches. Germline CDR1 SEHNR, CDR2 FQNEAQ (reference sequence). Using reference TRBV7-9 and TRBJ2-3 for the parts outside the CDR3, the full variable domain is DTGVSQNPRHKITKRGQNVTFRCDPISEHNRLYWYRQTLGQGPEFLTYFQNEAQLEKSRLLSDRFSAERPKGSFSTLEIQRTEQGDSAMYLCASAGSRTSGRMEYFGPGTRLTVL.

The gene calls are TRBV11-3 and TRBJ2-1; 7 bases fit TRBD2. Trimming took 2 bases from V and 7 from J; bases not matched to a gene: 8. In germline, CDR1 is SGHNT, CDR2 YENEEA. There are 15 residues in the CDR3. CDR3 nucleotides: TGTGCCAGCAGCTTAAGCGGACTAGGGATAAATGAGCAGTTCTTC. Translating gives CASSLSGLGINEQFF.

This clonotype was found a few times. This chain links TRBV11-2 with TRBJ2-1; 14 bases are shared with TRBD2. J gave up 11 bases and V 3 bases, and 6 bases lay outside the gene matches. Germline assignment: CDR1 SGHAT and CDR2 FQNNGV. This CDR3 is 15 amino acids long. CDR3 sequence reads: CASSLTGTSGGKQFF. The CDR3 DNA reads TGTGCCAGCAGCTTGACCGGGACTAGCGGGGGTAAGCAGTTCTTC.

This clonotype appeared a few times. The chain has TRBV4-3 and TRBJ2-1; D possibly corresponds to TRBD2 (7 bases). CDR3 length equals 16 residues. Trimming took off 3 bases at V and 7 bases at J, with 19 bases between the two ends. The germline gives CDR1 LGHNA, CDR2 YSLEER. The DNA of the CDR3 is TGCGCCAGCAGCCAGAGGGGGGGTTTGCTTGTAAATGAGCAGTTCTTC. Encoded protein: CASSQRGGLLVNEQFF.

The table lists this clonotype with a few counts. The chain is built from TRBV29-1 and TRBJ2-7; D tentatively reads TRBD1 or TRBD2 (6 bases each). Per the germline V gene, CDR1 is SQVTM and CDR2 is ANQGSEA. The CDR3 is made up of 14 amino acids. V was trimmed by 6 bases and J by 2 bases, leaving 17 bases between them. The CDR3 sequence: CSVQWGASPYEQYF. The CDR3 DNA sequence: TGCAGCGTCCAGTGGGGGGCCTCACCCTACGAGCAGTACTTC.

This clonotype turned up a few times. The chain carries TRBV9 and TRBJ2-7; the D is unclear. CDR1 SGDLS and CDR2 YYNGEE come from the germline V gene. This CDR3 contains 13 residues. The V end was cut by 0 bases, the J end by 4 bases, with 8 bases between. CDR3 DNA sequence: TGTGCCAGCAGCGTAGACCTGACGTACGAGCAGTACTTC. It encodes CASSVDLTYEQYF.

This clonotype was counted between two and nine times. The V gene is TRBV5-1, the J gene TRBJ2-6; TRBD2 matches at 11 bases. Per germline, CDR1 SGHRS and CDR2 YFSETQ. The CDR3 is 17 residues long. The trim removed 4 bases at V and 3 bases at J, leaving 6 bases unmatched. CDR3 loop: CASSVPTSGIGANVLTF. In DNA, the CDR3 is TGCGCCAGCAGCGTGCCGACTAGCGGGATTGGGGCCAACGTCCTGACTTTC.

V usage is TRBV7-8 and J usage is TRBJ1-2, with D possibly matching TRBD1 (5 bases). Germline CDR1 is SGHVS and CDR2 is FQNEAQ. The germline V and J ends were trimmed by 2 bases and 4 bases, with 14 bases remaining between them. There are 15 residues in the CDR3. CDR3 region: CASSLPGPGGYGYTF. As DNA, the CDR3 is TGTGCCAGCAGCTTACCGGGCCCCGGGGGCTATGGCTACACCTTC.

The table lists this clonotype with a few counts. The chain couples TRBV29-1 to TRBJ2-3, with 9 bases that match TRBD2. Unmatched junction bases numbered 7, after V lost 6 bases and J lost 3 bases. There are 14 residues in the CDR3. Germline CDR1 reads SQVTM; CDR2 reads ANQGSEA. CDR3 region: CSVGLAGLTDTQYF. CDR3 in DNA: TGCAGCGTGGGGCTAGCGGGGCTAACAGATACGCAGTATTTT.

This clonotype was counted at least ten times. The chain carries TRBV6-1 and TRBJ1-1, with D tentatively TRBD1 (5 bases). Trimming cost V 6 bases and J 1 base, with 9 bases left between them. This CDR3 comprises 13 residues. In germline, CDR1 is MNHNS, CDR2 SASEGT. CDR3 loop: CASRPGTNTEAFF. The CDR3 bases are TGTGCCAGCAGGCCTGGGACGAACACTGAAGCTTTCTTT.

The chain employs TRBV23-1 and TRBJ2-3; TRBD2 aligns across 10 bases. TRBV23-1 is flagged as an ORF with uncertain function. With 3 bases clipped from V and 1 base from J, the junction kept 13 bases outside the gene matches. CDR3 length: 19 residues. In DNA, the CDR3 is TGCGCCAGCAGTCAGAGGATAGCGGGAGGTCTCCCTTGCACAGATACGCAGTATTTT. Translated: CASSQRIAGGLPCTDTQYF.

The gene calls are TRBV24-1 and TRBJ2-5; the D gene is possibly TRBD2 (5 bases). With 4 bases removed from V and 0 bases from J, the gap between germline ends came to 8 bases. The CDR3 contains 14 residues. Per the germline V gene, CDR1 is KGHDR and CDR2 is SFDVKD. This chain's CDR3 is CATSESGNQETQYF. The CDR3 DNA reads TGTGCCACCAGTGAATCCGGGAACCAAGAGACCCAGTACTTC.

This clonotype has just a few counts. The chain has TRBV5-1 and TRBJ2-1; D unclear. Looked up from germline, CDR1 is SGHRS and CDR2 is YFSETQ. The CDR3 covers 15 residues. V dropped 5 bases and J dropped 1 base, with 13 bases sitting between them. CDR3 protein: CASSSKAVSYNEQFF. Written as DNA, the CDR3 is TGCGCCAGCAGTTCTAAGGCAGTTTCCTACAATGAGCAGTTCTTC. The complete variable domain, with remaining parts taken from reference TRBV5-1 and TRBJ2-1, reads KAGVTQTPRYLIKTRGQQVTLSCSPISGHRSVSWYQQTPGQGLQFLFEYFSETQRNKGNFPGRFSGRQFSNSRSEMNVSTLELGDSALYLCASSSKAVSYNEQFFGPGTRLTVL.

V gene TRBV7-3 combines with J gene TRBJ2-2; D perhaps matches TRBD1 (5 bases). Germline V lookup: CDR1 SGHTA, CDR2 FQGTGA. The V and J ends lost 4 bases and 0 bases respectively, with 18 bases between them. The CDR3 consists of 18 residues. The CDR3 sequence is CASSSPSDRTANTGELFF. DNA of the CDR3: TGTGCCAGCAGCTCCCCCTCCGACAGAACGGCGAACACCGGGGAGCTGTTTTTT.

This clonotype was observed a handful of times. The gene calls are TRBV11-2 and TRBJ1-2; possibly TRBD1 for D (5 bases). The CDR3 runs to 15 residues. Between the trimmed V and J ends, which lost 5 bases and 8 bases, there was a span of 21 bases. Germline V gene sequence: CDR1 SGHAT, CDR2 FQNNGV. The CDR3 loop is CASSAMDKVPRGYTF. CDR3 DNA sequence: TGTGCCAGCAGCGCCATGGACAAGGTTCCTCGAGGCTACACCTTC. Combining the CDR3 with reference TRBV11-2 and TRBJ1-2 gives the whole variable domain EAGVAQSPRYKIIEKRQSVAFWCNPISGHATLYWYQQILGQGPKLLIQFQNNGVVDDSQLPKDRFSAERLKGVDSTLKIQPAKLEDSAVYLCASSAMDKVPRGYTFGSGTRLTVV.

The CDR3 loop is CAWSPGQGAYEQYF. CDR3 DNA sequence: TGTGCCTGGAGTCCGGGACAGGGGGCCTACGAGCAGTACTTC. The J gene is TRBJ2-7, the V gene TRBV30; TRBD1 aligns across 11 bases. Germline CDR1 is GTSNPN and CDR2 is SVGIG (reference sequence). V was clipped by 2 bases and J by 2 bases; unmatched bases: 2. This CDR3 contains 14 residues.

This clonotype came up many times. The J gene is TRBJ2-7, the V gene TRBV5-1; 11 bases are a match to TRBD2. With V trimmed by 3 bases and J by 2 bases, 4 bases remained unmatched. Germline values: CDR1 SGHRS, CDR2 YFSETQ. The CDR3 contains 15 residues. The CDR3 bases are TGCGCCAGCAGCTCGACTAGCGGGATAACCTACGAGCAGTACTTC. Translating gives CASSSTSGITYEQYF.

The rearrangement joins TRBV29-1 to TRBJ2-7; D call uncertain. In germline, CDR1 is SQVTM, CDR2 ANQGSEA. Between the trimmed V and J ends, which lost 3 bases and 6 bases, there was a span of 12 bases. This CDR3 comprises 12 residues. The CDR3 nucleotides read TGCAGCGTTGAGAGAACACCGGGCGAGCAGTACTTC. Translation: CSVERTPGEQYF.

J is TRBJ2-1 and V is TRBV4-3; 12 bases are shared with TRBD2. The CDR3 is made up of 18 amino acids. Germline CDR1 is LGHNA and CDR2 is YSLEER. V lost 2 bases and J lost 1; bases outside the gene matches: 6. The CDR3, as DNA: TGCGCCAGCAGCCAAAGAAAGACTAGCGGGGGTTCCTACAATGAGCAGTTCTTC. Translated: CASSQRKTSGGSYNEQFF.

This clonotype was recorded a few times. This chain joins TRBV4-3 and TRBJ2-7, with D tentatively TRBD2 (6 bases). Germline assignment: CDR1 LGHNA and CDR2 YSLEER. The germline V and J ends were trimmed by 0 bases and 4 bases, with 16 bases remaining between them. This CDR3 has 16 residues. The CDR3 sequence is CASSQDWASGTYEQYF. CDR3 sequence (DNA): TGCGCCAGCAGCCAAGATTGGGCCTCCGGGACTTACGAGCAGTACTTC.

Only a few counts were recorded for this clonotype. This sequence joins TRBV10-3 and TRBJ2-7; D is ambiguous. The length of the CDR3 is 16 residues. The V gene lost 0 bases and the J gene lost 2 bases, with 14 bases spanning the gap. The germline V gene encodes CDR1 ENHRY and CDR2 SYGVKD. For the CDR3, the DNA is TGTGCCATCAGTGAGTCCCGGGCCCGCCTTACCTACGAGCAGTACTTC. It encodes CAISESRARLTYEQYF.

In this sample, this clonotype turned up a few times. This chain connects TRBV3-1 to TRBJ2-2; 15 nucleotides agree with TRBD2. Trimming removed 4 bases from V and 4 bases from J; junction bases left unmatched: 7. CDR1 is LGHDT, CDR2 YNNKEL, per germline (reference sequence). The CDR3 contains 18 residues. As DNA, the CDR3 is TGTGCCAGCAGCCCGACCGGGACTAGCGGGGGGTTCACCGGGGAGCTGTTTTTT. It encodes CASSPTGTSGGFTGELFF.

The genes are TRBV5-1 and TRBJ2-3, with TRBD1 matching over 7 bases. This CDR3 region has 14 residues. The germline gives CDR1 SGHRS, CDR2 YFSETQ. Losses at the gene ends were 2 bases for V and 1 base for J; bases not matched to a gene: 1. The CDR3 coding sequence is TGCGCCAGCAGCTTACAGGGGCGCACAGATACGCAGTATTTT. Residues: CASSLQGRTDTQYF.